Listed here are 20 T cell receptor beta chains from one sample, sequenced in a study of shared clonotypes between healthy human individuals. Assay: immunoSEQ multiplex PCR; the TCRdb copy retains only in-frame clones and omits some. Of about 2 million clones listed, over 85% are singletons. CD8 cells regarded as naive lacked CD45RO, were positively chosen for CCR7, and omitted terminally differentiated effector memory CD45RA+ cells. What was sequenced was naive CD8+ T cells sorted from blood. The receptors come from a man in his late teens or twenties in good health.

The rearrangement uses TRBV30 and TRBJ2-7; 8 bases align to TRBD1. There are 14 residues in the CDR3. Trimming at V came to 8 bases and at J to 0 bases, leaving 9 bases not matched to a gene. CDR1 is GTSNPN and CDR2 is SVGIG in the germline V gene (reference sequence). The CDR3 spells CAGLLTGVSYEQYF. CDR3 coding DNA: TGTGCCGGCCTATTGACAGGGGTCTCCTACGAGCAGTACTTC.

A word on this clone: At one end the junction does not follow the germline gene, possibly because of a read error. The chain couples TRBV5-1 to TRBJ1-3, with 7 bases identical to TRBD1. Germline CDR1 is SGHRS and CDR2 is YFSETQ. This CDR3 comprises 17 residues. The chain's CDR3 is CASSINPLAGGRNTIYF. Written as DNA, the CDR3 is TGTGCCAGCAGCATAAACCCTCTGGCAGGGGGGCGAAACACCATATATTTT.

The CDR3 nucleotides read TGTGCCAGTAGTATAGGACACCTGATGACCGGGGAGCTGTTTTTT. This codes for CASSIGHLMTGELFF. The V call is TRBV19, the J call TRBJ2-2; D not certain. The V gene lost 1 base and the J gene lost 5 bases, with 11 bases spanning the gap. CDR3 length: 15 residues. The germline V gene has CDR1 LNHDA and CDR2 SQIVND (reference sequence).

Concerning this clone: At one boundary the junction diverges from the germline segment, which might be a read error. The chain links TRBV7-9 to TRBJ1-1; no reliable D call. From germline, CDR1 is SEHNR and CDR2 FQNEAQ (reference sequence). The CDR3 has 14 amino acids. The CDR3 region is CASRLVSVNTEAFF. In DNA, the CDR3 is TGTGCCAGCAGGTTAGTCTCAGTGAACACTGAAGCTTTCTTT.

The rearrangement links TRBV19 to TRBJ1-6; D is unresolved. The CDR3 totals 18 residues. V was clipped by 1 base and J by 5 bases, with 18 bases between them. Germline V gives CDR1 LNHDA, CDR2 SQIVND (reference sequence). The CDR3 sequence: CASSIGVSFPRDNSPLHF. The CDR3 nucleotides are TGTGCCAGTAGTATAGGAGTCAGTTTCCCTCGCGATAATTCACCCCTCCACTTT.

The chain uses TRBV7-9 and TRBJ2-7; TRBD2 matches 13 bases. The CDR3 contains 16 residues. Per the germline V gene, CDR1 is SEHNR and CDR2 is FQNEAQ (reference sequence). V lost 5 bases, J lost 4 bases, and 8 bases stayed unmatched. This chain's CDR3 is CASSTRTSGSSYEQYF. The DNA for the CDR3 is TGTGCCAGCAGCACCAGGACTAGCGGGAGTTCATACGAGCAGTACTTC.

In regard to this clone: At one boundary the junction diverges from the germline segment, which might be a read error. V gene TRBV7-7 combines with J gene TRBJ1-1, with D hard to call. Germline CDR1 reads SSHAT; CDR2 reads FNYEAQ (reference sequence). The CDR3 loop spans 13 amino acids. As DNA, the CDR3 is TGTGCTAGCAGCGCAGCCTTGAACACTGAAGCTTTCTTT. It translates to CASSAALNTEAFF.

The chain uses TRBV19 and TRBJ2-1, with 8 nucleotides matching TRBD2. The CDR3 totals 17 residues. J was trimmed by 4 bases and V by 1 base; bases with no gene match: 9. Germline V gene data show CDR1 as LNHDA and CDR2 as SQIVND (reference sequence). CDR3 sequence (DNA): TGTGCCAGTAGTATAGCGGTTGGGCGGGAGGATTACAATGAGCAGTTCTTC. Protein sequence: CASSIAVGREDYNEQFF.

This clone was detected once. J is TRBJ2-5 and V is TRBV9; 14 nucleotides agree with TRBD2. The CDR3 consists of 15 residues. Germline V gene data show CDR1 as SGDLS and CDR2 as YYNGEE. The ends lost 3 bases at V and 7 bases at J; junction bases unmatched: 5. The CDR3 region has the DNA TGTGCCAGCAGCGCCGGGACTAGCGGGGGCGGGACCCAGTACTTC. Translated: CASSAGTSGGGTQYF.

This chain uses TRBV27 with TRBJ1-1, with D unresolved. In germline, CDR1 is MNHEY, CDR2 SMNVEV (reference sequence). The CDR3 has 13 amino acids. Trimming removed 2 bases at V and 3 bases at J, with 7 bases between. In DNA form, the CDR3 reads TGTGCCAGCAGTTTAGATCCGTACACTGAAGCTTTCTTT. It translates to CASSLDPYTEAFF.

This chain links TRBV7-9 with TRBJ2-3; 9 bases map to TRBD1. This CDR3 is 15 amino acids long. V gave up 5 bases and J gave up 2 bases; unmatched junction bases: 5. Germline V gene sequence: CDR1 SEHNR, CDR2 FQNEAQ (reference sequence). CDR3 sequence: CASSTRQGDTDTQYF. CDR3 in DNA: TGTGCCAGCAGCACCCGACAGGGGGACACAGATACGCAGTATTTT.

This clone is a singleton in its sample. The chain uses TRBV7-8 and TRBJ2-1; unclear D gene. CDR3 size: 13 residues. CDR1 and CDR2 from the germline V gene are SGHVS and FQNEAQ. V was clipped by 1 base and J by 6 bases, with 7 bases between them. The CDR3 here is CASSLGLLNEQFF. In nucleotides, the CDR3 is TGTGCCAGCAGCTTAGGACTTCTCAATGAGCAGTTCTTC.

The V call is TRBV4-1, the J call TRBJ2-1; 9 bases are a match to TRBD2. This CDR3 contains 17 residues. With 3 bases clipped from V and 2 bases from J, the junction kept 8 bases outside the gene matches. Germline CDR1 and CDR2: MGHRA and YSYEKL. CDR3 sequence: CASSHRGAGGTYNEQFF. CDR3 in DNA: TGCGCCAGCAGCCACCGAGGAGCGGGGGGTACCTACAATGAGCAGTTCTTC.

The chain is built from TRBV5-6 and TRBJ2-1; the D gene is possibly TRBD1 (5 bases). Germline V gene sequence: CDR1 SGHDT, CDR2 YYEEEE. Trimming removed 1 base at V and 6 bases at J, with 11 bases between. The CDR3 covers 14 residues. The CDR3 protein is CASSLWQGRNEQFF. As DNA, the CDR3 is TGTGCCAGCAGCTTGTGGCAGGGCCGCAATGAGCAGTTCTTC.

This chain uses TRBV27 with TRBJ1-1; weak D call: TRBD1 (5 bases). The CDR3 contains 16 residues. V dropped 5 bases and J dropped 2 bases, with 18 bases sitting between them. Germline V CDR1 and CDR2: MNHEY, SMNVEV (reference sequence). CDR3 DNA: TGTGCCAGCAGTCCCTCTTGGGGGACCGTAAACACTGAAGCTTTCTTT. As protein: CASSPSWGTVNTEAFF.

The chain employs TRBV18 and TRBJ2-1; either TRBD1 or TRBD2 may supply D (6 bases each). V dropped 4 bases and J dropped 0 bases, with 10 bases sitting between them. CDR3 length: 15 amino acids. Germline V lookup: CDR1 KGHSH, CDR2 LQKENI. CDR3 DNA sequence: TGTGCCAGCTCACACAGGGACTCCTCCTACAATGAGCAGTTCTTC. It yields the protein CASSHRDSSYNEQFF.

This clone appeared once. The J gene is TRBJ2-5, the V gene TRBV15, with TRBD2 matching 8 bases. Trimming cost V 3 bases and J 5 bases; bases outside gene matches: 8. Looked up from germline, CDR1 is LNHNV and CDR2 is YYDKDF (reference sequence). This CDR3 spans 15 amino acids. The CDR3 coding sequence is TGTGCCACCAGCAGGACGACCGGGACTAGTGAGACCCAGTACTTC. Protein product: CATSRTTGTSETQYF.

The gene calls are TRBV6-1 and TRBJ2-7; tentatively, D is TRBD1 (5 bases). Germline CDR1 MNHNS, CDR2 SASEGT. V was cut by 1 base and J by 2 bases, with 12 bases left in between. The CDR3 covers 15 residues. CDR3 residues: CASSEGETATYEQYF. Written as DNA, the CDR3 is TGTGCCAGCAGTGAAGGCGAGACAGCCACCTACGAGCAGTACTTC.

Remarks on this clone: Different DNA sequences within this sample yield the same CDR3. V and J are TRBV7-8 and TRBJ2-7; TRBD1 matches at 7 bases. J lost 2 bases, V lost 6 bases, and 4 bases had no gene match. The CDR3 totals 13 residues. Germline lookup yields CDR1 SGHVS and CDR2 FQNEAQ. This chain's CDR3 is CASSPTGAYEQYF. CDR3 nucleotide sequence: TGTGCCAGCAGTCCCACAGGGGCCTACGAGCAGTACTTC.

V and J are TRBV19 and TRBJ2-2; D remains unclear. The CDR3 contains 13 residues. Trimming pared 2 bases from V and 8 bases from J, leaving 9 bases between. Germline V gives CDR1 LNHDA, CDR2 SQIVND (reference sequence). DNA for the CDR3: TGTGCCAGTAGTATATTGATCGGGGGGGAGCTGTTTTTT. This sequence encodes CASSILIGGELFF.